Listed below are T cell receptor beta chains from one sample, sequenced in a study of shared clonotypes between healthy human individuals. Profiled with immunoSEQ multiplex PCR; TCRdb holds only in-frame clones, not every one. The data show a few hundred thousand clones, 95% seen once. Source material: naive CD8+ T cells sorted from blood. The receptors were gathered from a woman in her 30s in good health. Both conserved end residues are part of each CDR3. A D gene is named only where the DNA matches it firmly. Some rows have no size entry. The others give once, few or many, or a class for an expanded clone.

>NA|TRBJ1-2|NA|TRBV9
TGTGCCAGCAGCGTAGGAGACTTCCCCGGGAATGGCTACACCTTC
CASSVGDFPGNGYTF
>NA|TRBJ2-3|NA|TRBV28
TGTGCCAGCAGTTGGACCCTCCGGGACACGGGGATCTCGACAGATACGCAGTATTTT
CASSWTLRDTGISTDTQYF
>NA|TRBJ1-2|NA|TRBV27
TGTGCCAGCAGTGAACAGGGAGCTAACTATGGCTACACCTTC
CASSEQGANYGYTF
>once|TRBJ2-1|TRBD2|TRBV4-1
TGCGCCAGCAGCCAAAGGACTAGCGGGAGTAACAATGAGCAGTTCTTC
CASSQRTSGSNNEQFF
>NA|TRBJ2-1|TRBD1|TRBV5-4
TGTGCCAGCAGCTCAGGACAGGCCAACTACAATGAGCAGTTCTTC
CASSSGQANYNEQFF
>NA|TRBJ2-1|TRBD2|TRBV27
TGTGCCAGCAGTTCCGGGACTAGCGGAAACAATGAGCAGTTCTTC
CASSSGTSGNNEQFF
>NA|TRBJ2-3|TRBD2|TRBV28
TGTGCCAGCAGTTTAAGGGCTAGCGGGATCACAGATACGCAGTATTTT
CASSLRASGITDTQYF
>NA|TRBJ2-7|TRBD1|TRBV4-1
TGCGCCAGCAGCGACAGGGGATACGAGCAGTACTTC
CASSDRGYEQYF
>NA|TRBJ1-1|NA|TRBV11-2
TGTGCCAGCAGCTTGGGCGGTGTTACTGAAGCTTTCTTT
CASSLGGVTEAFF
>NA|TRBJ1-2|NA|TRBV28
TGTGCCAGCAGTTTACCAGGGGCCAAGCTTAACTATGGCTACACCTTC
CASSLPGAKLNYGYTF
>NA|TRBJ1-5|NA|TRBV5-4
TGTGCCAGCAGCTTGGGGGGGAGTAATCAGCCCCAGCATTTT
CASSLGGSNQPQHF
>NA|TRBJ1-1|NA|TRBV20-1
TGCAGCGCCCGGGTGAACACTGAAGCTTTCTTT
CSARVNTEAFF
>NA|TRBJ1-5|NA|TRBV13
TGTGCCAGCAGCTTCGGGATGAGCAATCAGCCCCAGCATTTT
CASSFGMSNQPQHF
>NA|TRBJ2-7|TRBD1|TRBV27
TGTGCCAGCAGTTTAGAAGGCGGCCAGGGGGCTCACGAGCAGTACTTC
CASSLEGGQGAHEQYF
>NA|TRBJ1-5|NA|TRBV27
TGTGCCAGCAGCCCTAGTGGCGGTAATCAGCCCCAGCATTTT
CASSPSGGNQPQHF
>NA|TRBJ2-1|TRBD2|TRBV19
TGTGCCAGTAGTATAGGCCTAGCGGGAGGCTATGAGCAGTTCTTC
CASSIGLAGGYEQFF
>NA|TRBJ2-7|TRBD2|TRBV7-8
TGTGCCAGCAGCTCCGGGACTAGCTCAAGGTACGAGCAGTACTTC
CASSSGTSSRYEQYF
>NA|TRBJ1-1|TRBD1|TRBV30
TGTGCCTGGACCACCTCCCAGGGGGCTAGGACTGAAGCTTTCTTT
CAWTTSQGARTEAFF
>NA|TRBJ1-1|TRBD1|TRBV4-1
TGCGCCAGCAGCCAAGGTGGGGGACAGCTTGACACTGAAGCTTTCTTT
CASSQGGGQLDTEAFF
>NA|TRBJ2-1|NA|TRBV27
TGTGCCAGCGGGATTTACTCCTACAATGAGCAGTTCTTC
CASGIYSYNEQFF
>once|TRBJ1-6|NA|TRBV7-9
TGTGCCAGCAGCGACGGACGAGCCCAAGGCTCCTATAATTCACCCCTCCACTTT
CASSDGRAQGSYNSPLHF
>once|TRBJ2-7|NA|TRBV5-6
TGTGCCAGCATGAGCCAGGGCGAGCAGTACTTC
CASMSQGEQYF
>NA|TRBJ2-1|NA|TRBV7-8
TGTGCCAGCAGCTTAGCGCGACGAAGCTCCTACAATGAGCAGTTCTTC
CASSLARRSSYNEQFF
>NA|TRBJ1-1|NA|TRBV7-9
TGTGCCAGCAGCTTATTAGGGGGAAGTGACACTGAAGCTTTCTTT
CASSLLGGSDTEAFF
>NA|TRBJ1-1|NA|TRBV27
TGTGCCAGCAGTTCCGGGAACACTGAAGCTTTCTTT
CASSSGNTEAFF
>NA|TRBJ2-3|TRBD2|TRBV5-1
TGCGCCAGCGCAACCCCTCTGGGAGCGGGGGGCACAGATACGCAGTATTTT
CASATPLGAGGTDTQYF
>NA|TRBJ2-7|TRBD2|TRBV15
TGTGCCACCAGCAGAGAGGCCCTCCTAGCGGGCGATTCCTACGAGCAGTACTTC
CATSREALLAGDSYEQYF
>NA|TRBJ2-1|TRBD2|TRBV5-1
TGCGCCAGTACCTCGGGAGGGCCAAATGAGCAGTTCTTC
CASTSGGPNEQFF
>NA|TRBJ2-1|NA|TRBV2
TGTGCCGCTCGCGTACCCGGATACAATGAGCAGTTCTTC
CAARVPGYNEQFF
>NA|TRBJ1-1|NA|TRBV6-5
TGTGCCAGCAGCCCAAGGGTGAACACTGAAGCTTTCTTT
CASSPRVNTEAFF
>NA|TRBJ1-1|NA|TRBV7-9
TGTGCCAGCAGCGAGGTCCGCAGGGGCAAGAACACTGAAGCTTTCTTT
CASSEVRRGKNTEAFF
>NA|TRBJ2-7|NA|TRBV4-1
TGCGCCAGCAGCCAAGTTCGGGAGACCTACGAGCAGTACTTC
CASSQVRETYEQYF
>NA|TRBJ2-1|NA|TRBV7-9
TGTGCCAGCAGCTTAACGGAAGGGGCAGACTACAATGAGCAGTTCTTC
CASSLTEGADYNEQFF
>NA|TRBJ2-1|NA|TRBV5-4
TGTGCCAGCAGTGGGGGGGGGCGATCCTACAATGAGCAGTTCTTC
CASSGGGRSYNEQFF
>NA|TRBJ2-7|TRBD2|TRBV27
TGTGCCAGCAGGGAACTAGCGGGATCTCTCAACGAGCAGTACTTC
CASRELAGSLNEQYF
>NA|TRBJ2-7|TRBD1|TRBV29-1
TGCAGCGTTGAGACGCTTGACAGGGGCTCCTACGAGCAGTACTTC
CSVETLDRGSYEQYF
>once|TRBJ1-5|NA|TRBV5-6
TGTGCCAGCAGCCGGACAGCTTATAGCAATCAGCCCCAGCATTTT
CASSRTAYSNQPQHF
>NA|TRBJ2-7|NA|TRBV2
TGTGCCAGCAGTGAGTGGTCAGGCTCCTACGAGCAGTACTTC
CASSEWSGSYEQYF
>NA|TRBJ2-1|TRBD2|TRBV11-3
TGTGCCAGCAGCTTAGATGGGACTAGCAATGAGCAGTTCTTC
CASSLDGTSNEQFF
>NA|TRBJ1-2|NA|TRBV2
TGTGCCACGAAGGAAAGCTATGGCTACACCTTC
CATKESYGYTF
>NA|TRBJ2-1|NA|TRBV10-2
TGCGCCAGCAGCTTAGCAGCTTACAATGAGCAGTTCTTC
CASSLAAYNEQFF
>NA|TRBJ1-2|NA|TRBV20-1
TGCAGTGCTGGAGACAAGGATGGCTACACCTTC
CSAGDKDGYTF